The 29 T cell receptor beta chains in this list originate from one sample, sequenced in a study of blood T cell repertoires in COVID-19. TCRdb's table, derived via immunoSEQ multiplex PCR, lists solely in-frame clones and lacks some. Seen here are more than 95,000 clones, more than 75% observed once, and the top ten hold approximately 1.5%. The sample comprised peripheral blood. The receptors were gathered from a human donor in a cohort sampled during active COVID-19.

This clone was detected only once. The chain employs TRBV5-1 and TRBJ2-1, with D unclear. The V and J ends lost 0 bases and 6 bases respectively, with 7 bases between them. This CDR3 has 13 residues. In germline, CDR1 is SGHRS, CDR2 YFSETQ. The CDR3 region has the DNA TGCGCCAGCAGCTTGGCCCCTCCCAATGAGCAGTTCTTC. Protein product: CASSLAPPNEQFF. Supplemented by reference TRBV5-1 and TRBJ2-1, the full variable domain reads KAGVTQTPRYLIKTRGQQVTLSCSPISGHRSVSWYQQTPGQGLQFLFEYFSETQRNKGNFPGRFSGRQFSNSRSEMNVSTLELGDSALYLCASSLAPPNEQFFGPGTRLTVL.

This chain connects TRBV27 to TRBJ2-1; 8 bases align to TRBD2. Germline V gene data show CDR1 as MNHEY and CDR2 as SMNVEV (reference sequence). This CDR3 is 14 amino acids long. Trimming took 6 bases from V and 8 from J; bases not matched to a gene: 9. The CDR3 spells CASRNSGSRDEQFF. The CDR3 DNA reads as TGTGCCAGCAGGAACAGCGGGAGTCGGGATGAGCAGTTCTTC.

V and J are TRBV5-8 and TRBJ2-2, with D possibly matching TRBD1 (6 bases). The V gene's germline CDR1 is SGHTS and CDR2 YDEGEE. The CDR3 spans 13 residues. Trimming shortened V by 4 bases and J by 6 bases, and 10 bases separated the two germline ends. The CDR3 loop is CASSHREPGELFF. Written as DNA, the CDR3 is TGTGCCAGCAGCCACAGGGAGCCCGGGGAGCTGTTTTTT.

This clone was detected once. The same CDR3 arises from other DNA sequences in this sample as well. The rearrangement uses TRBV5-5 and TRBJ1-2, with 9 bases identical to TRBD1. V gave up 4 bases and J gave up 7 bases; unmatched junction bases: 17. Germline V gene sequence: CDR1 SGHKS, CDR2 YYEKEE (reference sequence). The CDR3 covers 17 residues. The DNA of the CDR3 is TGTGCCAGCAGCCAAGACACATTAAACAGGGGGCGAGGTGGCTACACCTTC. Its translation: CASSQDTLNRGRGGYTF.

The sample holds one count of this clone. The gene calls are TRBV28 and TRBJ2-1; the match to TRBD2 covers 13 bases. The CDR3 runs to 16 residues. Germline-derived CDR1 and CDR2 are MDHEN and SYDVKM. Trimming took 1 base from V and 5 from J; bases not matched to a gene: 2. The DNA of the CDR3 is TGTGCCAGCAGTTTATTCGGACTAGCGGGAGACAATGAGCAGTTCTTC. It specifies CASSLFGLAGDNEQFF. The variable domain in full, with the rest retrieved from reference TRBV28 and TRBJ2-1, is DVKVTQSSRYLVKRTGEKVFLECVQDMDHENMFWYRQDPGLGLRLIYFSYDVKMKEKGDIPEGYSVSREKKERFSLILESASTNQTSMYLCASSLFGLAGDNEQFFGPGTRLTVL.

The J gene is TRBJ2-7, the V gene TRBV7-8; D may be TRBD1 (6 bases). This CDR3 has 16 residues. Germline-derived CDR1 and CDR2 are SGHVS and FQNEAQ. V lost 5 bases and J lost 8, with 25 bases in between. CDR3 DNA sequence: TGTGCCAGCAGCCCTGGGGGCGGCATACCCCTACGACAGCAGTACTTC. Encoded protein: CASSPGGGIPLRQQYF.

This chain connects TRBV6-5 to TRBJ2-7; 9 bases map to TRBD1. This CDR3 is 15 amino acids long. Germline V gene sequence: CDR1 MNHEY, CDR2 SVGAGI. With V trimmed by 5 bases and J by 2 bases, 7 bases remained unmatched. As DNA, the CDR3 is TGTGCCAGCAGTCTCGGGACAGGGCCGACCTACGAGCAGTACTTC. Translation: CASSLGTGPTYEQYF.

This chain uses TRBV5-1 with TRBJ1-4; D not certain. Germline V CDR1 and CDR2: SGHRS, YFSETQ. The ends were cut back, 4 bases at V and 2 bases at J, with 9 bases in the middle. This CDR3 has 14 residues. CDR3 sequence (DNA): TGCGCCAGCAGCCTGGTTTCGACTAATGAAAAACTGTTTTTT. It translates to CASSLVSTNEKLFF. The whole variable domain, filled in from reference TRBV5-1 and TRBJ1-4, reads KAGVTQTPRYLIKTRGQQVTLSCSPISGHRSVSWYQQTPGQGLQFLFEYFSETQRNKGNFPGRFSGRQFSNSRSEMNVSTLELGDSALYLCASSLVSTNEKLFFGSGTQLSVL.

The V and J genes are TRBV5-4 and TRBJ1-6, with D tentatively TRBD1 (5 bases). The germline V gene has CDR1 SGHNT and CDR2 YYREEE (reference sequence). The V end lost 4 bases, the J end lost 4 bases, and 15 bases lay between the germline ends. This CDR3 spans 16 amino acids. CDR3 sequence (DNA): TGTGCCAGCAGCCGGAGTACTGGGGCGTATAATTCACCCCTCCACTTT. Its protein product is CASSRSTGAYNSPLHF.

This clone occurred once. V gene TRBV18 combines with J gene TRBJ2-3; unclear D gene. CDR3 length: 13 amino acids. The V end lost 6 bases, the J end lost 5 bases, and 12 bases lay between the germline ends. The germline V gene encodes CDR1 KGHSH and CDR2 LQKENI. The CDR3 DNA reads as TGTGCCAGCTCCCACAAACCGGGAGATACGCAGTATTTT. Translating gives CASSHKPGDTQYF.

V and J are TRBV6-5 and TRBJ1-6; D uncertain. V was pared by 7 bases and J by 3 bases, with 10 bases between. The CDR3 sequence is 14 residues long. Per the germline V gene, CDR1 is MNHEY and CDR2 is SVGAGI. The CDR3 nucleotides read TGTGCCAGCAAGCGGATCGACTATAATTCACCCCTCCACTTT. Its protein product is CASKRIDYNSPLHF.

This chain links TRBV5-6 with TRBJ2-1; D not resolved. V was cut by 4 bases and J by 4 bases, with 12 bases left in between. CDR3 size: 14 residues. The germline V gene has CDR1 SGHDT and CDR2 YYEEEE. CDR3 nucleotide sequence: TGTGCCAGCAGCCCCCAGAGCGAATACAATGAGCAGTTCTTC. Its translation is CASSPQSEYNEQFF. The complete variable domain, with remaining parts taken from reference TRBV5-6 and TRBJ2-1, reads DAGVTQSPTHLIKTRGQQVTLRCSPKSGHDTVSWYQQALGQGPQFIFQYYEEEERQRGNFPDRFSGHQFPNYSSELNVNALLLGDSALYLCASSPQSEYNEQFFGPGTRLTVL.

The J gene is TRBJ2-1, the V gene TRBV4-2; 9 bases are a match to TRBD2. The CDR3 extends over 14 amino acids. Trimming cost V 2 bases and J 10 bases; bases outside gene matches: 6. Germline V gene lookup returns CDR1 LGHNA and CDR2 YNFKEQ. CDR3 protein: CASSQTLAGSEQFF. The DNA of the CDR3 is TGTGCCAGCAGCCAAACCCTAGCGGGATCCGAGCAGTTCTTC.

The rearrangement links TRBV25-1 to TRBJ1-2, with 8 bases fitting TRBD1. Germline assignment: CDR1 MGHDK and CDR2 SYGVNS. The junction had 7 bases not matched to a gene; V was cut back by 8 bases and J by 2 bases. This CDR3 spans 14 amino acids. CDR3 region: CASAPAGGNYGYTF. The CDR3 DNA reads as TGTGCCAGCGCCCCGGCAGGGGGCAACTATGGCTACACCTTC.

This rearrangement joins TRBV4-2 to TRBJ1-1, with 7 bases identical to TRBD1. The CDR3 contains 15 residues. V shed 0 bases, J shed 6 bases, and the junction held 7 bases outside the gene matches. Germline V gives CDR1 LGHNA, CDR2 YNFKEQ. CDR3 sequence reads: CASSQEEQGLPEAFF. The CDR3, as DNA: TGTGCCAGCAGCCAAGAAGAACAGGGGTTGCCTGAAGCTTTCTTT.

The CDR3 coding sequence is TGTGCCAGCAGCTTAGGGGCAGCCACAGATACGCAGTATTTT. Amino acids: CASSLGAATDTQYF. The gene calls are TRBV5-5 and TRBJ2-3, with D perhaps matching TRBD1 (5 bases). CDR3 length equals 14 residues. Germline V gene lookup returns CDR1 SGHKS and CDR2 YYEKEE (reference sequence). Trimming removed 2 bases from V and 2 bases from J, with 9 bases in between. Full variable domain (missing parts from reference TRBV5-5 and TRBJ2-3): DAGVTQSPTHLIKTRGQQVTLRCSPISGHKSVSWYQQVLGQGPQFIFQYYEKEERGRGNFPDRFSARQFPNYSSELNVNALLLGDSALYLCASSLGAATDTQYFGPGTRLTVL.

The rearrangement links TRBV10-3 to TRBJ1-2; a weak D match, TRBD1 (6 bases). Per germline, CDR1 ENHRY and CDR2 SYGVKD. CDR3 length: 14 residues. Trimming pared 4 bases from V and 2 bases from J, leaving 11 bases between. CDR3 loop: CAISGTEKNYGYTF. CDR3 nucleotides: TGTGCCATCAGTGGGACAGAAAAAAACTATGGCTACACCTTC.

The chain joins TRBV27 to TRBJ2-3; D might be TRBD2 (5 bases). The CDR3 is made up of 14 amino acids. V lost 6 bases to trimming and J lost 0 bases, with 10 bases between them. Germline V gene data show CDR1 as MNHEY and CDR2 as SMNVEV (reference sequence). CDR3 region: CASSSGFSTDTQYF. CDR3 nucleotides: TGTGCCAGCAGCTCGGGGTTTAGCACAGATACGCAGTATTTT.

This chain connects TRBV5-1 to TRBJ1-5; the D is unclear. Trimming removed 6 bases from V and 0 bases from J, with 19 bases in between. CDR3 length equals 17 residues. CDR1 is SGHRS and CDR2 is YFSETQ in the germline V gene. Written as DNA, the CDR3 is TGCGCCAGCAAAGGTATTCAAGGAGAGGATAGCAATCAGCCCCAGCATTTT. Amino acid sequence: CASKGIQGEDSNQPQHF.

The chain is built from TRBV2 and TRBJ1-3, with 7 bases fitting TRBD1. Germline CDR1 and CDR2: SNHLY and FYNNEI. This CDR3 is 16 amino acids long. Germline trimming cut 6 bases from V and 0 bases from J; bases unmatched to any gene: 8. This CDR3 reads CASRGRTGYSGNTIYF. The CDR3 bases are TGTGCCAGCAGGGGAAGGACAGGTTACTCTGGAAACACCATATATTTT.

This clone was observed a few times. This chain links TRBV10-1 with TRBJ1-2; tentative D call: TRBD1 (5 bases). Deletions cut 0 bases from V and 6 bases from J, with 8 bases between. The CDR3 length is 13 residues. The germline V gene encodes CDR1 WNHNN and CDR2 SYGVQD (reference sequence). CDR3 residues: CASSESPGNGYTF. The CDR3 DNA follows: TGCGCCAGCAGTGAGTCTCCAGGGAATGGCTACACCTTC.

CDR3 residues: CASSLNGEVETQYF. In nucleotides, the CDR3 is TGCGCCAGCAGCTTGAACGGGGAGGTGGAGACCCAGTACTTC. The genes are TRBV5-1 and TRBJ2-5; D might be TRBD2 (6 bases). V was trimmed by 1 base and J by 5 bases, leaving 12 bases between them. Per germline, CDR1 SGHRS and CDR2 YFSETQ. The CDR3 is made up of 14 amino acids. The full variable domain, in which reference TRBV5-1 and TRBJ2-5 provide the parts outside the CDR3, is KAGVTQTPRYLIKTRGQQVTLSCSPISGHRSVSWYQQTPGQGLQFLFEYFSETQRNKGNFPGRFSGRQFSNSRSEMNVSTLELGDSALYLCASSLNGEVETQYFGPGTRLLVL.

The V gene is TRBV7-8, the J gene TRBJ2-5, with 13 positions matching TRBD2. V shed 5 bases and J 4 bases; nucleotides not matched to a gene: 4. There are 15 residues in the CDR3. CDR1 SGHVS and CDR2 FQNEAQ come from the germline V gene. CDR3 region: CASSRGLAGAETQYF. The CDR3 DNA follows: TGTGCCAGCAGCCGAGGACTAGCGGGAGCAGAGACCCAGTACTTC.

This chain uses TRBV20-1 with TRBJ2-7, with TRBD2 as a possible D gene (5 bases). Germline-derived CDR1 and CDR2 are DFQATT and SNEGSKA (reference sequence). V shed 3 bases and J shed 3 bases, with 12 bases lying between them. The CDR3 length is 13 residues. CDR3 amino acids: CSASRAGGYEQYF. As DNA, the CDR3 is TGCAGTGCTAGTAGAGCAGGAGGCTACGAGCAGTACTTC.

V gene TRBV7-9 combines with J gene TRBJ1-6, with D unresolved. The CDR3 covers 15 residues. CDR1 and CDR2 (germline): SEHNR, FQNEAQ (reference sequence). The V gene lost 5 bases and the J gene lost 8 bases, with 16 bases spanning the gap. The CDR3 is CASSHGEGSYSPLHF. The CDR3 DNA is TGTGCCAGCAGCCACGGCGAGGGCAGCTATTCACCCCTCCACTTT. The entire variable domain, with the rest obtained from reference TRBV7-9 and TRBJ1-6, is as follows: DTGVSQNPRHKITKRGQNVTFRCDPISEHNRLYWYRQTLGQGPEFLTYFQNEAQLEKSRLLSDRFSAERPKGSFSTLEIQRTEQGDSAMYLCASSHGEGSYSPLHFGNGTRLTVT.

This sequence joins TRBV2 and TRBJ1-1; 10 nucleotides agree with TRBD1. In germline, CDR1 is SNHLY, CDR2 FYNNEI. Trimming removed 6 bases from V and 0 bases from J; junction bases left unmatched: 7. The CDR3 covers 16 residues. The CDR3 region is CASRDRGLGLNTEAFF. CDR3 DNA: TGTGCCAGCAGGGACAGGGGGTTAGGACTGAACACTGAAGCTTTCTTT.

The V gene is TRBV18, the J gene TRBJ1-1; D remains unclear. This CDR3 is 14 amino acids long. Germline values: CDR1 KGHSH, CDR2 LQKENI. V shed 3 bases and J shed 0 bases, with 8 bases lying between them. The DNA for the CDR3 is TGTGCCAGCTCACCCGACACAGTGAACACTGAAGCTTTCTTT. Translation gives CASSPDTVNTEAFF.

This chain links TRBV30 with TRBJ2-7, with TRBD2 matching over 8 bases. Trimming at V came to 4 bases and at J to 9 bases, leaving 8 bases not matched to a gene. This CDR3 has 12 residues. Germline CDR1 reads GTSNPN; CDR2 reads SVGIG (reference sequence). CDR3 residues: CAWNPGGARQYF. Here the CDR3 DNA reads TGTGCCTGGAACCCCGGGGGGGCCAGGCAGTACTTC. Full variable domain (rest looked up from reference TRBV30 and TRBJ2-7): SQTIHQWPATLVQPVGSPLSLECTVEGTSNPNLYWYRQAAGRGLQLLFYSVGIGQISSEVPQNLSASRPQDRQFILSSKKLLLSDSGFYLCAWNPGGARQYFGPGTRLTVT.

The V and J genes are TRBV2 and TRBJ2-7, with D perhaps matching TRBD1 (5 bases). CDR1 and CDR2 from the germline V gene are SNHLY and FYNNEI. The CDR3 sequence is 15 residues long. Deletions cut 8 bases from V and 1 base from J, with 18 bases between. In nucleotides, the CDR3 is TGTGCCAGCGCTGGCGGCAGAAAGGGGTCCTACGAGCAGTACTTC. This encodes CASAGGRKGSYEQYF.